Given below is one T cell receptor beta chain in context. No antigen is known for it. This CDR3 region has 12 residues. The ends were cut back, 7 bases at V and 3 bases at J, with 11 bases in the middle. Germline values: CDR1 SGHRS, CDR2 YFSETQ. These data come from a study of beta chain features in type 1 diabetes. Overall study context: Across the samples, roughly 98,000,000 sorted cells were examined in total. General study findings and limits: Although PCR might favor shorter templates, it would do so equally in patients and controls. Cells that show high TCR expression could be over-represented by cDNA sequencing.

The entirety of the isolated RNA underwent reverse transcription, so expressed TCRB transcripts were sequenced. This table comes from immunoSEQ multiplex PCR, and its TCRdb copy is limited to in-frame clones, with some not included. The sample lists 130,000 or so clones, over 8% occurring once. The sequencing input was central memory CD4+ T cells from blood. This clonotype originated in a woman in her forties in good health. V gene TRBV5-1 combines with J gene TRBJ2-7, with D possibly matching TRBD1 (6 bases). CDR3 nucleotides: TGCGCCAGCTCCAGGGGTCTCTACGAGCAGTACTTC. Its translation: CASSRGLYEQYF.